This T cell receptor (beta chain) was identified during a study of blood T cell repertoires in COVID-19. About the research overall: Donors in the United States, Italy and Spain gave samples during acute or convalescent COVID-19. T cells, B-cell-depleted T cells, or PBMCs supplied cDNA or gDNA.

Followed longitudinally, the Seattle patients had been enrolled during active infection. Original processing methods: Estimation of nucleated cell counts relied on the amplification of reference gene primers. TCRdb keeps only in-frame clones here, not all; method: immunoSEQ multiplex PCR. V and J calls and clone size are copied from that table; D and trimming were computed from the DNA. The sample has about 410,000 clones, about nine tenths seen once. Germline CDR1 and CDR2: KGHSH and LQKENI. The CDR3 spans 17 residues. V shed 1 base and J shed 1 base, with 13 bases lying between them. The J gene is TRBJ2-2, the V gene TRBV18, with no clear D. The receptor comes from a woman aged 40 to 55 with COVID-19, enrolled during active disease. The sequencing input was peripheral blood. CDR3 protein: CASSPRWQARNTGELFF. The CDR3 DNA sequence: TGTGCCAGCTCACCACGGTGGCAGGCGAGGAACACCGGGGAGCTGTTTTTT.